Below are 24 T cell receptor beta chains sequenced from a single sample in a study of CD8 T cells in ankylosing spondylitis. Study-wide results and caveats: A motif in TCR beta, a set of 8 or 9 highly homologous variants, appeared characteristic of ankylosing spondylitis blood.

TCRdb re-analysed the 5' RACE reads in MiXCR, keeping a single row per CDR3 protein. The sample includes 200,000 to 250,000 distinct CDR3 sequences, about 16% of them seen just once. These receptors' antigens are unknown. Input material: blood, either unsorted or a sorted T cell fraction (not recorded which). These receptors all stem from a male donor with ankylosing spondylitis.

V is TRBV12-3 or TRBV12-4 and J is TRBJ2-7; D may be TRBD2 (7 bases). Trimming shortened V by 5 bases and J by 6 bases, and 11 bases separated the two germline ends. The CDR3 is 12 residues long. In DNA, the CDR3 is TGTGCCAGCAGTGAGGGGGGGGTCGAGCAGTACTTC. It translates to CASSEGGVEQYF.

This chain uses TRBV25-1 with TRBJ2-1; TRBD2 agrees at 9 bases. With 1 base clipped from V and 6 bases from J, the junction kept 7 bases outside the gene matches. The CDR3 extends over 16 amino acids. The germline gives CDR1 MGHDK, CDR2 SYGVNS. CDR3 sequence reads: CASSEFGAGGTNEQFF. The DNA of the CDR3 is TGTGCCAGCAGTGAATTTGGGGCGGGAGGGACCAATGAGCAGTTCTTC.

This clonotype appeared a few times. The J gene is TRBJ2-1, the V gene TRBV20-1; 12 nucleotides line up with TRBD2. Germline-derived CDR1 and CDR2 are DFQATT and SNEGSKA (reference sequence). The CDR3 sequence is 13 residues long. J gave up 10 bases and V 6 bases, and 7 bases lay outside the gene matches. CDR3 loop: CSAPGLAGYEQFF. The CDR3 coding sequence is TGCAGTGCGCCCGGACTAGCGGGGTACGAGCAGTTCTTC.

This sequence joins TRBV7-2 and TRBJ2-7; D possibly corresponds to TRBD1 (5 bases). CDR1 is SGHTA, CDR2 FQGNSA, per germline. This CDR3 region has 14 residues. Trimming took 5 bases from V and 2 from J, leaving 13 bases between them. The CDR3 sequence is CASSVVTEAYEQYF. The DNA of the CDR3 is TGTGCCAGCAGCGTCGTGACAGAAGCCTACGAGCAGTACTTC.

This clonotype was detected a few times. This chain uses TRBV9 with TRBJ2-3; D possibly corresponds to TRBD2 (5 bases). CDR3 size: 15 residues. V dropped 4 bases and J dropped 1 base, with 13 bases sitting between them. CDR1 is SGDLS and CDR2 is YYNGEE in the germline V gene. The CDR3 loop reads CASSLVEVGTDTQYF. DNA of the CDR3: TGTGCCAGCAGCCTAGTGGAGGTTGGCACAGATACGCAGTATTTT.

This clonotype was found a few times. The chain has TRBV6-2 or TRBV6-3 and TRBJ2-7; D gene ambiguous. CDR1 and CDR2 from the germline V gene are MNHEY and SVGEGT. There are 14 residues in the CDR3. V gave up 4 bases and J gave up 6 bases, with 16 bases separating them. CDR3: CASSSFGPLLEQYF. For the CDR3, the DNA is TGTGCCAGCAGTTCCTTTGGCCCCCTCCTCGAGCAGTACTTC.

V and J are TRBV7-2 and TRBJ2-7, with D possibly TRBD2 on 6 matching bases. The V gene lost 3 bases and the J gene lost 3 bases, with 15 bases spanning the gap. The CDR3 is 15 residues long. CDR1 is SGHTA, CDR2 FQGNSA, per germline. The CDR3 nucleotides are TGTGCCAGCAGCTTTAGCGGAAGGACTAACTACGAGCAGTACTTC. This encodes CASSFSGRTNYEQYF.

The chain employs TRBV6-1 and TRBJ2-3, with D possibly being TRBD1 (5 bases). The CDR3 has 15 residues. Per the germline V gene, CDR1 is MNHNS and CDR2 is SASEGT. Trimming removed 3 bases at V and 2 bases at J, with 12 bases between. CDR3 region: CASSDNEDITDTQYF. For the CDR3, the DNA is TGTGCCAGCAGTGACAACGAGGACATCACAGATACGCAGTATTTT.

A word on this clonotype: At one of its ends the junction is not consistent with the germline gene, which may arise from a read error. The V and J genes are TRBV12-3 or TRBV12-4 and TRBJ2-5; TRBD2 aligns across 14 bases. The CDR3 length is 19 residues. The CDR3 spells CARSLSLGLAGANQETQYF. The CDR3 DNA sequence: TGTGCCCGCAGTCTATCCCTGGGACTAGCGGGAGCGAACCAAGAGACCCAGTACTTC.

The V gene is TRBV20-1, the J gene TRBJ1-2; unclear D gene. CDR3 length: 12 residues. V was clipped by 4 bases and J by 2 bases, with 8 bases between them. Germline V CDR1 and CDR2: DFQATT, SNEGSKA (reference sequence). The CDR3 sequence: CSANGENYGYTF. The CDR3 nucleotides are TGCAGTGCTAACGGGGAGAACTATGGCTACACCTTC.

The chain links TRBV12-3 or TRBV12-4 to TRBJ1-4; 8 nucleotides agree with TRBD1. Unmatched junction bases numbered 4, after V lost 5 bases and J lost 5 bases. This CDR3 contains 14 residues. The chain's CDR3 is CASSRWTGNEKLFF. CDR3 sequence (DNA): TGTGCCAGCAGTCGATGGACAGGGAATGAAAAACTGTTTTTT.

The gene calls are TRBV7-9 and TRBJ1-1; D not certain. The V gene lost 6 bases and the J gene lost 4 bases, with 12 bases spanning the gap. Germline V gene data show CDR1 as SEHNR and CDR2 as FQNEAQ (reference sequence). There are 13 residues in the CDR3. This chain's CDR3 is CASSYDKGTEAFF. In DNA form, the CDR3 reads TGTGCCAGCAGTTACGACAAGGGCACTGAAGCTTTCTTT.

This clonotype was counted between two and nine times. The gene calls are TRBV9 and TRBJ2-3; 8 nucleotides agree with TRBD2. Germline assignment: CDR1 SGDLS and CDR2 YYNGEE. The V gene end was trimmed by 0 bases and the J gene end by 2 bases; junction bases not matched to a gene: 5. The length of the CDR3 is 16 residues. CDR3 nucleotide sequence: TGTGCCAGCAGCGTAGGAGGCGGGGGGCTCACAGATACGCAGTATTTT. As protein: CASSVGGGGLTDTQYF.

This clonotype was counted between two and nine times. The CDR3 spells CAWSWGVGDEQFF. The CDR3 coding sequence is TGTGCCTGGAGTTGGGGGGTCGGGGATGAGCAGTTCTTC. The chain joins TRBV30 to TRBJ2-1; tentatively, D is TRBD2 (6 bases). Germline-derived CDR1 and CDR2 are GTSNPN and SVGIG (reference sequence). The CDR3 totals 13 residues. Trimming cost V 2 bases and J 8 bases, with 13 bases left between them.

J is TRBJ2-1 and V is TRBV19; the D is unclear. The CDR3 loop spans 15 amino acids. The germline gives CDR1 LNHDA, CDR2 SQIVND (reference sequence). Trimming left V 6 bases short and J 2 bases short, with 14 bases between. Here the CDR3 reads CASRLGPHAYNEQFF. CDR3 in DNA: TGTGCCAGTAGGCTAGGGCCCCATGCCTACAATGAGCAGTTCTTC.

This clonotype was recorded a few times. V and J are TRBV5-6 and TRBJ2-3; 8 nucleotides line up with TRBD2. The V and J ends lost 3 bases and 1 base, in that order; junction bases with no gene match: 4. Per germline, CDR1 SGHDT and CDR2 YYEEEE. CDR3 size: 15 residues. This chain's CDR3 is CASSYQLAGTDTQYF. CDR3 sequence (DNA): TGTGCCAGCAGCTACCAACTAGCGGGCACAGATACGCAGTATTTT.

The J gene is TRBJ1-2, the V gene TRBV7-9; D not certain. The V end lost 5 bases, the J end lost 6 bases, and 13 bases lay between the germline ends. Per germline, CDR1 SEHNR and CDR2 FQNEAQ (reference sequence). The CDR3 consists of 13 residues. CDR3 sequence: CASSPPASNGYTF. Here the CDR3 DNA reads TGTGCCAGCAGCCCCCCAGCGTCGAATGGCTACACCTTC.

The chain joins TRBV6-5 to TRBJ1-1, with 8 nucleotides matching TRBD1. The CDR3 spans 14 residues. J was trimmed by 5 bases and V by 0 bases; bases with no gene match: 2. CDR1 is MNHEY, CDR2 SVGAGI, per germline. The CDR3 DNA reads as TGTGCCAGCAGTTACTCGACAGGGGCAACTGAAGCTTTCTTT. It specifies CASSYSTGATEAFF.

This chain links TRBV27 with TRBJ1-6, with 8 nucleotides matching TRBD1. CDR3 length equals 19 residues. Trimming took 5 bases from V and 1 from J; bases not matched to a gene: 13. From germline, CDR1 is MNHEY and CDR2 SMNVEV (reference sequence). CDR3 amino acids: CASSPLQGALGSYNSPLHF. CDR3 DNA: TGTGCCAGCAGTCCCCTGCAGGGGGCGTTGGGATCCTATAATTCACCCCTCCACTTT.

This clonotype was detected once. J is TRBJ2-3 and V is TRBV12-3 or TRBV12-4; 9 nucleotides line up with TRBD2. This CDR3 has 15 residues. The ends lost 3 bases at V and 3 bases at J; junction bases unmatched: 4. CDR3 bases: TGTGCCAGCAGTTTGGTAGCGGGAGCGACAGATACGCAGTATTTT. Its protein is CASSLVAGATDTQYF.

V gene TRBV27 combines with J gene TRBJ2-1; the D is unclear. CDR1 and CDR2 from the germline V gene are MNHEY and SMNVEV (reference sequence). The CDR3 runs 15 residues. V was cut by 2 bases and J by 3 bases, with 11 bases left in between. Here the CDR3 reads CASSLTSNGYNEQFF. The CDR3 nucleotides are TGTGCCAGCAGTTTAACGAGTAATGGCTACAATGAGCAGTTCTTC.

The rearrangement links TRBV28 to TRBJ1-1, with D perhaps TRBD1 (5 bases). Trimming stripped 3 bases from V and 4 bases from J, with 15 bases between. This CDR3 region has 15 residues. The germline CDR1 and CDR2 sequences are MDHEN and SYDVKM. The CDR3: CASSFRLGGGTEAFF. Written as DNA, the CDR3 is TGTGCCAGCAGTTTTCGTTTGGGGGGAGGCACTGAAGCTTTCTTT. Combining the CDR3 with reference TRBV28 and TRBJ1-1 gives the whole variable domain DVKVTQSSRYLVKRTGEKVFLECVQDMDHENMFWYRQDPGLGLRLIYFSYDVKMKEKGDIPEGYSVSREKKERFSLILESASTNQTSMYLCASSFRLGGGTEAFFGQGTRLTVV.

CDR3 protein: CASSWGTGNEQYF. CDR3 nucleotide sequence: TGTGCCAGCAGTTGGGGGACCGGGAACGAGCAGTACTTC. The rearrangement links TRBV6-5 to TRBJ2-7; perhaps D is TRBD1 or TRBD2 (5 bases each). The germline V gene encodes CDR1 MNHEY and CDR2 SVGAGI. This CDR3 has 13 amino acids. V was clipped by 4 bases and J by 5 bases, with 12 bases between them.

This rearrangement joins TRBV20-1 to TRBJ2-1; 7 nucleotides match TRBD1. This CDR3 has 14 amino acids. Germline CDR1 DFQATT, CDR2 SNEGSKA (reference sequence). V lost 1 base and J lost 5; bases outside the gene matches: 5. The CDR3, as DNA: TGCAGTGCTAGAGTCGAGGGGGCCGACAATGAGCAGTTCTTC. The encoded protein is CSARVEGADNEQFF.